This T cell receptor beta chain is from a study of T cell repertoires in cytomegalovirus infection. The overall study: Alongside well-studied HLA-B-restricted CMV epitopes, recently identified HLA-C-restricted CMV epitopes were also used.

On this clonotype: What it recognizes is unknown.

MiXCR was run by TCRdb on the reads, yielding one entry per CDR3 protein. Of about half a million distinct CDR3 sequences detected, 30% to 40% appear once; the ten largest clones hold about a sixth. V gave up 4 bases and J gave up 7 bases, with 10 bases separating them. The CDR3 spans 13 residues. Germline lookup yields CDR1 SGHNT and CDR2 YENEEA. This clonotype originated in a human donor in good health (CMV status not recorded). Some clones in this sample may be carry-over from other donors' samples. The sequences come from cultured PBMCs, collected from culture after CMV antigen stimulation. The gene calls are TRBV11-3 and TRBJ2-2; D not resolved. The CDR3 bases are TGTGCCAGCAGCTCCCTTTCTGGCGGGGAGCTGTTTTTT. Protein sequence: CASSSLSGGELFF.